This T cell receptor (beta chain) appears in the sequencing data of a study of T cell responses to AZD1222 COVID-19 vaccine. Findings and limits, study-wide: Spike-specific TCR breadth and depth grew following two AZD1222 doses. Without day 14 samples, only post-peak T cell repertoires were studied.

Trimming pared 1 base from V and 15 bases from J, leaving 13 bases between. The CDR3 has 11 residues. Germline assignment: CDR1 SQVTM and CDR2 ANQGSEA. Concerning this clone itself: Its target is unknown.

Method: immunoSEQ multiplex PCR; TCRdb's copy keeps in-frame clones and lacks some. This sample has about 100,000 clones; approximately 86% occur once, and the top ten carry approximately 6%. The V call is TRBV29-1, the J call TRBJ2-1, with D perhaps assigned TRBD1 or TRBD2 (6 bases each). Sequenced material: peripheral blood, taken on day 0 of AZD1222 vaccination. The receptor was isolated from an adult in good health. CDR3 nucleotides: TGCAGCGTTGAAGTTCTTGGGGGGCGGTTCTTC. Its translation is CSVEVLGGRFF.